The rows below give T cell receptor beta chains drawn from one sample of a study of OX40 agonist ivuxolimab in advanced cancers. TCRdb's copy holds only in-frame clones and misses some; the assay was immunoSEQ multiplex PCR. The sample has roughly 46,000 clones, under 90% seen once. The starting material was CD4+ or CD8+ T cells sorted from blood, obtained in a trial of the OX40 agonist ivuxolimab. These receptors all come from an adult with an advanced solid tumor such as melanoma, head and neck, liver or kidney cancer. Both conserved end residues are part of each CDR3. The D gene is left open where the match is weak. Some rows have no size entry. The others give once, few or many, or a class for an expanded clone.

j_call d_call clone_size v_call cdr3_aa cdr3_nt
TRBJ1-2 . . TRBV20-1 CSARVPRGYTF TGCAGTGCCCGAGTCCCGAGGGGCTACACCTTC
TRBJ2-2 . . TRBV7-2 CASRAYSGELFF TGTGCCAGCAGAGCTTATTCCGGGGAGCTGTTTTTT
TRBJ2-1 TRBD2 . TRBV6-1 CASSILGRGDNEQFF TGTGCCAGCAGCATCTTGGGGCGGGGGGACAATGAGCAGTTCTTC
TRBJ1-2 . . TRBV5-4 CASSRDRSYGYTF TGTGCCAGCAGCCGCGACAGGTCTTATGGCTACACCTTC
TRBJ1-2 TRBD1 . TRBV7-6 CASSLGGGTGLLPYGYTF TGTGCCAGCAGCTTAGGGGGAGGGACAGGGCTACTTCCTTATGGCTACACCTTC
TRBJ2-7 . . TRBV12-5 CASGRTVYEQYF TGTGCTAGTGGACGGACAGTCTACGAGCAGTACTTC
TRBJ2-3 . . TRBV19 CASSSTSAGPGLTDTQYF TGTGCCAGTAGTTCGACCTCGGCAGGGCCTGGACTCACAGATACGCAGTATTTT
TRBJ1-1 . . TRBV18 CASSPRQENTEAFF TGTGCCAGCTCACCACGGCAAGAGAACACTGAAGCTTTCTTT
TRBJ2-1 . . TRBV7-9 CASSFTGYEQFF TGTGCCAGCAGCTTCACAGGGTATGAGCAGTTCTTC
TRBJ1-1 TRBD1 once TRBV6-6 CASSPGQGGYTEAFF TGTGCCAGCAGTCCCGGACAGGGAGGGTACACTGAAGCTTTCTTT
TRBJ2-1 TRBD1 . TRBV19 CASSIYRGMQFF TGTGCCAGTAGTATATACAGGGGGATGCAGTTCTTC
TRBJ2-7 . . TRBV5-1 CASSGGDRLPYEQYF TGCGCCAGCAGCGGGGGGGACAGGCTACCCTACGAGCAGTACTTC
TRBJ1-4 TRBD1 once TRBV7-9 CASSLGTGADEKLFF TGTGCCAGCAGCTTAGGAACAGGGGCAGATGAAAAACTGTTTTTT
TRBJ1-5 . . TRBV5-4 CASSLEQRQPQHF TGTGCCAGCAGCTTGGAACAGAGACAGCCCCAGCATTTT
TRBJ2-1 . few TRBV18 CASSPQTKGNEQFF TGTGCCAGCTCACCCCAGACAAAAGGGAATGAGCAGTTCTTC
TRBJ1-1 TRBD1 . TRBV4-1 CASSSPGQGGTEAFF TGCGCCAGCAGCTCACCTGGACAGGGAGGCACTGAAGCTTTCTTT
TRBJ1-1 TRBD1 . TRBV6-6 CASSLPGGVGGTEAFF TGTGCCAGCAGCCTTCCAGGGGGCGTGGGAGGCACTGAAGCTTTCTTT
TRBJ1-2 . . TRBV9 CASSGTNQAYGYTF TGTGCCAGCAGCGGGACAAACCAAGCCTATGGCTACACCTTC
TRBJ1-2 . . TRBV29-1 CSVAAIGGIYGYTF TGCAGCGTTGCGGCGATTGGGGGAATCTATGGCTACACCTTC
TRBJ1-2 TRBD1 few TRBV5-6 CASSLVSGQGSYTF TGTGCCAGCAGCTTGGTTTCGGGACAGGGCAGCTACACCTTC
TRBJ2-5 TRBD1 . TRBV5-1 CASSLEAGGGETQYF TGCGCCAGCAGCTTGGAGGCAGGGGGCGGGGAGACCCAGTACTTC